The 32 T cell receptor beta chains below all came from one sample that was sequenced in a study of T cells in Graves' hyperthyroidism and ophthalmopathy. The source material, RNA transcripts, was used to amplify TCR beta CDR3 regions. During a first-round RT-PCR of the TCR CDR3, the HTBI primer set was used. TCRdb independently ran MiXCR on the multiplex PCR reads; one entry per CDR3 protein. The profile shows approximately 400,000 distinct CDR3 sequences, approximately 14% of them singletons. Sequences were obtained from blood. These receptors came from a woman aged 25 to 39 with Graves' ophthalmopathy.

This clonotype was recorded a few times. The CDR3 DNA sequence: TGCAGTGCTGGAAGACAGGGGCTTACCTACGAGCAGTACTTC. Amino acid sequence: CSAGRQGLTYEQYF. This sequence joins TRBV20-1 and TRBJ2-7, with TRBD1 matching 8 bases. The germline gives CDR1 DFQATT, CDR2 SNEGSKA (reference sequence). The J segment lost 2 bases and the V segment lost 5 bases, leaving 8 bases of the junction unmatched. This CDR3 spans 14 amino acids.

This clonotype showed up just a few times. In DNA, the CDR3 is TGTGCCAGCAGCCAAGATAGAGGGGGTCTTGGCTACGAGCAGTACTTC. This gives the protein CASSQDRGGLGYEQYF. V and J are TRBV14 and TRBJ2-7; maybe TRBD1 (6 bases). This CDR3 contains 16 residues. V shed 0 bases and J shed 3 bases, with 15 bases lying between them. Germline V gene sequence: CDR1 SGHDN, CDR2 FVKESK.

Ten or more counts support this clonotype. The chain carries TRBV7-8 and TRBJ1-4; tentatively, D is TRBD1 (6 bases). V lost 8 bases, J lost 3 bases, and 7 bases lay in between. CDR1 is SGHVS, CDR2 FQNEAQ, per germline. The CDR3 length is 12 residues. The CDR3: CASGGPNEKLFF. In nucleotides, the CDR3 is TGTGCCAGCGGGGGCCCTAATGAAAAACTGTTTTTT.

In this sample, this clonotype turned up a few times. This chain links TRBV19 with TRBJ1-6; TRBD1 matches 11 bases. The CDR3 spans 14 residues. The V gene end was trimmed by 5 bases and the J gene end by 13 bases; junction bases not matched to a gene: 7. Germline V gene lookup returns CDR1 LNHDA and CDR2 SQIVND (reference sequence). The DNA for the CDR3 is TGTGCCAGTAGTGGACAGGGGGCCCCTCCTCCCCTCCACTTT. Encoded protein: CASSGQGAPPPLHF.

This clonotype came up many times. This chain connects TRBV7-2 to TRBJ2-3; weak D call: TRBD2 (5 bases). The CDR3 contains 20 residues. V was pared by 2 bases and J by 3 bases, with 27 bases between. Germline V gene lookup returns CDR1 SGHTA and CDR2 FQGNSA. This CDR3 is CASSLRATTGFTKATDTQYF. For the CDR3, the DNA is TGTGCCAGCAGCTTAAGGGCAACCACGGGATTCACCAAGGCTACAGATACGCAGTATTTT.

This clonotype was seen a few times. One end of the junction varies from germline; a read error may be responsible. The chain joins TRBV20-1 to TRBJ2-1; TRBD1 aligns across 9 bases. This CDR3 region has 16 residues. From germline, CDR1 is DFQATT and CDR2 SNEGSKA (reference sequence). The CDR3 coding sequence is TGCAGTGCTGGAGATAAGGACAGGGGAAGTGGGGGTGAGCAGTTCTTC. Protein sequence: CSAGDKDRGSGGEQFF.

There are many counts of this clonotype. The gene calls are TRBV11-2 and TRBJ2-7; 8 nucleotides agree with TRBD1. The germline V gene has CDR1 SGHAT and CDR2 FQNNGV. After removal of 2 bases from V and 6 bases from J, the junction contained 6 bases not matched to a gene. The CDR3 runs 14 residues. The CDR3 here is CASSLTGTGREQYF. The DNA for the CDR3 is TGTGCCAGCAGCTTAACTGGGACAGGACGCGAGCAGTACTTC.

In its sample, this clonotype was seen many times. CDR3 amino acids: CASSQRGRSYNEQFF. CDR3 coding DNA: TGTGCCAGCAGCCAGCGGGGGAGATCTTACAATGAGCAGTTCTTC. This chain joins TRBV7-3 and TRBJ2-1; 8 nucleotides line up with TRBD2. Germline CDR1 SGHTA, CDR2 FQGTGA. The CDR3 consists of 15 residues. The J segment lost 4 bases and the V segment lost 5 bases, leaving 7 bases of the junction unmatched.

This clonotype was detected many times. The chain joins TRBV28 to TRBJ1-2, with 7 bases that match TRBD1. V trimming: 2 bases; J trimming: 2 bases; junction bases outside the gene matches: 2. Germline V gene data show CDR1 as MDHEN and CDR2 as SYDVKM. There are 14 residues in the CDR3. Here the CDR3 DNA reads TGTGCCAGCAGTTTAACAGGGGCCAACTATGGCTACACCTTC. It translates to CASSLTGANYGYTF.

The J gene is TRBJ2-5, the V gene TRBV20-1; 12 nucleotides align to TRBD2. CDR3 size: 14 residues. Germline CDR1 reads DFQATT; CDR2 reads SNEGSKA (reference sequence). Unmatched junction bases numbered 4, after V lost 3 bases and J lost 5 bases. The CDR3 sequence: CSASGTSGRETQYF. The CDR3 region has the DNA TGCAGTGCTAGTGGGACTAGCGGGCGGGAGACCCAGTACTTC.

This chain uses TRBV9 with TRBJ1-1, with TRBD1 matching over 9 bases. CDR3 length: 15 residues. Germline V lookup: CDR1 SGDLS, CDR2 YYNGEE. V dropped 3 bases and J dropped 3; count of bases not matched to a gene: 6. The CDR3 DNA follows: TGTGCCAGCAGCGCAACAGGGGGCGTCGACACTGAAGCTTTCTTT. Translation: CASSATGGVDTEAFF.

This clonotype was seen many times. The CDR3 DNA follows: TGTGCCAGCAGTTTAATGGGGGCTGGTCAGCCCCAGCATTTT. This translates into CASSLMGAGQPQHF. This chain uses TRBV28 with TRBJ1-5, with a possible D match to TRBD1 (6 bases). The V end was cut by 2 bases, the J end by 6 bases, with 11 bases between. Looked up from germline, CDR1 is MDHEN and CDR2 is SYDVKM. CDR3 length: 14 amino acids.

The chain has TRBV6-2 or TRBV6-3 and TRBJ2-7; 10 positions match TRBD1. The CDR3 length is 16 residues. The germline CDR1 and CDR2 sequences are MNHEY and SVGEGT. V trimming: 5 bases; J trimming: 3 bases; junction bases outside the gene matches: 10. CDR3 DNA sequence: TGTGCCAGCAGTAACTACCCCGGGACAGGGGTCTACGAGCAGTACTTC. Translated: CASSNYPGTGVYEQYF.

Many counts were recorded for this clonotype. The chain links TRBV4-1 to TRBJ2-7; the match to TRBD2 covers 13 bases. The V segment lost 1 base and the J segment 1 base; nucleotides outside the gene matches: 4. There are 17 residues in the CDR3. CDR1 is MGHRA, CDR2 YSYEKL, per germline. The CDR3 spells CASSQATSGGESYEQYF. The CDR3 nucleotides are TGCGCCAGCAGCCAAGCAACTAGCGGGGGGGAGTCCTACGAGCAGTACTTC.

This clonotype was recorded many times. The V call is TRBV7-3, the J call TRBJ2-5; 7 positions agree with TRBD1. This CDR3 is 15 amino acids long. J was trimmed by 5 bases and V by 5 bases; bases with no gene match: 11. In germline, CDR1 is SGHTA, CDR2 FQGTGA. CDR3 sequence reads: CASSPSLQGTETQYF. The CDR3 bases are TGTGCCAGCAGCCCATCCCTACAGGGGACGGAGACCCAGTACTTC.

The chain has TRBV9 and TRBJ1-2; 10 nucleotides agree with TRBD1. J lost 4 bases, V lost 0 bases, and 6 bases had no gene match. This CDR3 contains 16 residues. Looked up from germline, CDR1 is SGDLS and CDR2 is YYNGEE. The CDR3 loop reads CASSVGGQGHVYGYTF. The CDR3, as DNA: TGTGCCAGCAGCGTAGGGGGACAGGGGCACGTCTATGGCTACACCTTC.

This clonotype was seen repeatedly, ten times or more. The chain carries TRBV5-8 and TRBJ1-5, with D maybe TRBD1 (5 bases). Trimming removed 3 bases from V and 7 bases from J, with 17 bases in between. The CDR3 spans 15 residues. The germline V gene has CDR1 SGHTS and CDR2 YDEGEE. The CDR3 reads CASSSETPGPQPQHF. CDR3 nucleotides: TGTGCCAGCAGCTCCGAGACGCCGGGGCCCCAGCCCCAGCATTTT.

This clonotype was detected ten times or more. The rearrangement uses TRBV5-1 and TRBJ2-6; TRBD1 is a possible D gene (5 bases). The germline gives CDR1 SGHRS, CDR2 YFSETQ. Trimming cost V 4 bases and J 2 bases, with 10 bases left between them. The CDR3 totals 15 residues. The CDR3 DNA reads TGCGCCAGCAGCACCAGGGATACTGGGGCCAACGTCCTGACTTTC. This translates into CASSTRDTGANVLTF.

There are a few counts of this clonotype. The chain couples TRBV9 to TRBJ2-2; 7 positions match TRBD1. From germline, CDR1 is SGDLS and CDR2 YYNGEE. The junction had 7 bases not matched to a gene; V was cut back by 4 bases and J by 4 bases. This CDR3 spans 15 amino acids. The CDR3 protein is CASSIKGQPTGELFF. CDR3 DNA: TGTGCCAGCAGCATAAAGGGACAGCCCACCGGGGAGCTGTTTTTT.

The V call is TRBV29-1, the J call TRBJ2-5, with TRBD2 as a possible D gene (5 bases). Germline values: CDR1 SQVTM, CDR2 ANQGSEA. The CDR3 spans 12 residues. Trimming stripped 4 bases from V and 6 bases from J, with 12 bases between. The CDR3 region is CSVGSIGKTQYF. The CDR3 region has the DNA TGCAGCGTTGGAAGCATCGGGAAGACCCAGTACTTC.

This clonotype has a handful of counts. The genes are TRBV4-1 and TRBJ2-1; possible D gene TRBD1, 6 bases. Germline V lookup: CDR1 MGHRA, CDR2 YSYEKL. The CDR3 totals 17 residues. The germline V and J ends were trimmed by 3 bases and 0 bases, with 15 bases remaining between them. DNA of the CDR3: TGCGCCAGCAGCCACCTACAGGGACCGAGCTCCTACAATGAGCAGTTCTTC. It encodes CASSHLQGPSSYNEQFF.

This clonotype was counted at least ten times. DNA of the CDR3: TGTGCCAGCAGTTTATCGAGGTGGGGCTCGGAGCAGTACTTC. Its translation: CASSLSRWGSEQYF. V usage is TRBV27 and J usage is TRBJ2-7, with D perhaps matching TRBD1 (5 bases). The V end was cut by 0 bases, the J end by 7 bases, with 13 bases between. This CDR3 spans 14 amino acids. CDR1 is MNHEY and CDR2 is SMNVEV in the germline V gene (reference sequence).

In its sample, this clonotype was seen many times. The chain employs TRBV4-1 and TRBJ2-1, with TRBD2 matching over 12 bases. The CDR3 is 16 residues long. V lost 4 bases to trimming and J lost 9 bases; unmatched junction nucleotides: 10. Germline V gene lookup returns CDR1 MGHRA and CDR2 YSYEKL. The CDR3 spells CASSRLTSGGPSEQFF. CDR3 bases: TGCGCCAGCAGCCGCCTCACTAGCGGGGGGCCGAGTGAGCAGTTCTTC.

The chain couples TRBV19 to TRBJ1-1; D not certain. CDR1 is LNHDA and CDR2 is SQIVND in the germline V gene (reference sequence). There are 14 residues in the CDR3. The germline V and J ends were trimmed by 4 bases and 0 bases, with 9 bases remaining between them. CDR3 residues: CASSREFMNTEAFF. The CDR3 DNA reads TGTGCCAGTAGTAGAGAGTTCATGAACACTGAAGCTTTCTTT. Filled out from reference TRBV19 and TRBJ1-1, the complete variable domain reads DGGITQSPKYLFRKEGQNVTLSCEQNLNHDAMYWYRQDPGQGLRLIYYSQIVNDFQKGDIAEGYSVSREKKESFPLTVTSAQKNPTAFYLCASSREFMNTEAFFGQGTRLTVV.

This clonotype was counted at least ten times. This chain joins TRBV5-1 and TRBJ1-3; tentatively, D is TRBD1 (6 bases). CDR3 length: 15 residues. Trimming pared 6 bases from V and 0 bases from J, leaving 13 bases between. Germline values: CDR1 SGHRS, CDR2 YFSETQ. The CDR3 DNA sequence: TGCGCCAGCACCGGCGGGGGGCCCTCTGGAAACACCATATATTTT. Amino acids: CASTGGGPSGNTIYF.

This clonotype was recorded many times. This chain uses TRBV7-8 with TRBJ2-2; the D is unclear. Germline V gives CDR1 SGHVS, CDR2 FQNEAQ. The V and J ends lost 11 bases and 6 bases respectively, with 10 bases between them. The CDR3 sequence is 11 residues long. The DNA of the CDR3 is TGTGCCCTCACGGGTTCCGGGGAGCTGTTTTTT. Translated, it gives CALTGSGELFF.

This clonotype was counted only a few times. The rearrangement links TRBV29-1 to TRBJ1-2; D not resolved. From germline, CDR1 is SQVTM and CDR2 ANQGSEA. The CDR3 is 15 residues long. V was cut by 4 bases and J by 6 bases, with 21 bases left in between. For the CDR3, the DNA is TGCAGCGTTGGGCCCCATGGGTACTTGAAAAATGGCTACACCTTC. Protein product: CSVGPHGYLKNGYTF.

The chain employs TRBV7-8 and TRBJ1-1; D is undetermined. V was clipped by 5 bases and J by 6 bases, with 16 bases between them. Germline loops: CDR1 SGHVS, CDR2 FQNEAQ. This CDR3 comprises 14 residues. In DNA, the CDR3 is TGTGCCAGCAGCCCCGGTCGCAGCGTCGCTGAAGCTTTCTTT. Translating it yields CASSPGRSVAEAFF. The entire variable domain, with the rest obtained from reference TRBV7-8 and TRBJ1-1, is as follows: GAGVSQSPRYKVAKRGQDVALRCDPISGHVSLFWYQQALGQGPEFLTYFQNEAQLDKSGLPSDRFFAERPEGSVSTLKIQRTQQEDSAVYLCASSPGRSVAEAFFGQGTRLTVV.

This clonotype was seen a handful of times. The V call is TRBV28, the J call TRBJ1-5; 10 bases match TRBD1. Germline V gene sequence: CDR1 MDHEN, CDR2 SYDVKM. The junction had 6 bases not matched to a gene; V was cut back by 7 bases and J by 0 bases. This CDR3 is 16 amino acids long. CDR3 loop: CASTQTGGFSNQPQHF. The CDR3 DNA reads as TGTGCCAGCACCCAGACAGGGGGCTTTAGCAATCAGCCCCAGCATTTT.

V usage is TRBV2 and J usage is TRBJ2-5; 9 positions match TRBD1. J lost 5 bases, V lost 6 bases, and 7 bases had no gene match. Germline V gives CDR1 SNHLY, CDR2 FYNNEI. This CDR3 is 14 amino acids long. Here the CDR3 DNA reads TGTGCCAGCAGCGGGGACAGGGATTGGGAGACCCAGTACTTC. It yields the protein CASSGDRDWETQYF.

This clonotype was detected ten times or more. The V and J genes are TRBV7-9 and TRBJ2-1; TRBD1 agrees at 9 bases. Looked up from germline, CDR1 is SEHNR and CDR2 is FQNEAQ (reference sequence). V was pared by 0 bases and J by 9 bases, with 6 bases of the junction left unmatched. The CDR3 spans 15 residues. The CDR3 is CASSLAGTGQGEQFF. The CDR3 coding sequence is TGTGCCAGCAGCTTAGCCGGGACAGGGCAGGGTGAGCAGTTCTTC.

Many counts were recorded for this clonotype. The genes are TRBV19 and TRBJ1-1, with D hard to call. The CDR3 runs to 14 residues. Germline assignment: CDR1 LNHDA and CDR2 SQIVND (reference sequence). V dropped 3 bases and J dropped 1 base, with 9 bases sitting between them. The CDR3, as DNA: TGTGCCAGTAGTATCGTTGCACAGAACACTGAAGCTTTCTTT. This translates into CASSIVAQNTEAFF.